This T cell receptor beta chain was retrieved from a study of T cell responses to AZD1222 COVID-19 vaccine. Clones were sequenced by immunoSEQ multiplex PCR, and TCRdb holds only the in-frame ones, with some missing. The sample includes some 170,000 clones, 80% to 90% seen only once; the top ten take roughly 4%. The CDR3 is made up of 12 amino acids. Germline V gene data show CDR1 as MNHEY and CDR2 as SVGAGI. Trimming cost V 11 bases and J 1 base, with 10 bases left between them. The TCR originated in an adult who received the MenACWY meningococcal vaccine as a control. Sequenced here: peripheral blood, sampled 28 days after the second dose of the MenACWY control vaccine. This chain uses TRBV6-5 with TRBJ2-3; D remains unclear. The CDR3 loop is CAAGQGTDTQYF. CDR3 nucleotide sequence: TGTGCCGCCGGCCAGGGCACAGATACGCAGTATTTT.